This T cell receptor (beta chain) was sequenced during a study of T cell responses to AZD1222 COVID-19 vaccine. The overall study: Analysis merged second doses at about 4 or about 12 weeks. Study-wide points: Most donors were white British, females outnumbered males, and clonal diversity was possibly underestimated. No repertoire was sampled before or during the peak T cell response, only after it. AZD1222 recipients seropositive at baseline numbered only 5 to 7.

On this clone itself: Antigen unknown.

Germline CDR1 and CDR2: GTSNPN and SVGIG (reference sequence). The CDR3 contains 17 residues. Trimming removed 5 bases from V and 3 bases from J; junction bases left unmatched: 11. The method was immunoSEQ multiplex PCR; TCRdb's version includes in-frame clones alone and lacks a portion of them. Seen here are some 160,000 clones, approximately 93% observed once, and the top ten hold 0.7% to 0.9%. The V call is TRBV30, the J call TRBJ2-3; 13 nucleotides align to TRBD2. The sequence came from an adult in good health. Specimen: peripheral blood, collected on day 0 of AZD1222 vaccination. Here the CDR3 reads CAWFGATSGGGTDTQYF. The DNA for the CDR3 is TGTGCCTGGTTTGGAGCCACTAGCGGGGGGGGTACAGATACGCAGTATTTT.